This T cell receptor beta chain appears in the sequencing data of a study of beta chain features in type 1 diabetes. Trimming cost V 0 bases and J 6 bases; bases outside gene matches: 4. This CDR3 contains 14 residues. CDR1 and CDR2 (germline): MNHEY, SVGAGI. As for this clone: Antigen unknown.

Using CD45RO/CCR7/CD25/CD127/CD95/CD27, CD4+ naive, central memory, regulatory and stem cell-like memory cells were sorted. Study-level points and caveats: Insertions at VDJ junctions were less frequent in type 1 diabetes patients. These patients also deleted more nucleotides at the same junctions. Patients with Type 1 diabetes showed moderately but significantly shorter TCRB CDR3s in all four CD4+ subsets. For patients and controls alike, PCR might favor shorter templates to the same degree.

Expressed TCRB transcripts were sequenced after all isolated RNA was converted to cDNA. Sequenced by immunoSEQ multiplex PCR; TCRdb stores in-frame clones only, minus some. Of about 340,000 clones in the sample, approximately 12% were seen once. The clonotype was recovered from a woman younger than 35 with type 1 diabetes. Source material: naive CD4+ T cells from blood. The chain combines TRBV6-5 with TRBJ1-2; 7 nucleotides line up with TRBD1. The CDR3: CASSYSKGAHGYTF. CDR3 DNA: TGTGCCAGCAGTTACTCGAAGGGGGCCCATGGCTACACCTTC.